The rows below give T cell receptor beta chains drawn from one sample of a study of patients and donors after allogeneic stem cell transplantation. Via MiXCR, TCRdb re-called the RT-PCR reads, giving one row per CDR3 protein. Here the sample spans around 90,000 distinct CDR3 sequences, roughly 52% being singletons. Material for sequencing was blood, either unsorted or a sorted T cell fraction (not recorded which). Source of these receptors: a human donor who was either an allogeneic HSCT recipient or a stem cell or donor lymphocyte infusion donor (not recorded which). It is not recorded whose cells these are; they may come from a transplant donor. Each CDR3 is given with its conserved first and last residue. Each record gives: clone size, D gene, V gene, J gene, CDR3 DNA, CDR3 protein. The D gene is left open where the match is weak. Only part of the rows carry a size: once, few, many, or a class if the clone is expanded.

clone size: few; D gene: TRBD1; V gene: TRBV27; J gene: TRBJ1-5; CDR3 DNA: TGTGCCAGCCCTGGACAGGGGAATCATCAGCCCCAGCATTTT; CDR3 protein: CASPGQGNHQPQHF
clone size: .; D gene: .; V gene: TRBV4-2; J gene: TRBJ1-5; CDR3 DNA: TGTGCCAGCAGCTCACAGGGTCAAGGTAATCAGCCCCAGCATTTT; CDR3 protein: CASSSQGQGNQPQHF
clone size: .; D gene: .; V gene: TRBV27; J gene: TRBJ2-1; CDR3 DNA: TGTGCCACGGGAAGCTCCTACAATGAGCAGTTCTTC; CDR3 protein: CATGSSYNEQFF
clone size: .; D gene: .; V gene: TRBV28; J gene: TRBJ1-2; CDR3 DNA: TGTGCCAGCGGGACAAACTATGGCTACACCTTC; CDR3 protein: CASGTNYGYTF
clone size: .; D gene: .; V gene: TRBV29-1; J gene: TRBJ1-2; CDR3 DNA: TGCAGTGGGAAAACAGGGTTGGATGGCTACACCTTC; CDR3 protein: CSGKTGLDGYTF
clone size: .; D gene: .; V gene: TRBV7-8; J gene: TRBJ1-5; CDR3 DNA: TGTGCCAGCAGCTCCTCAAGAATCAGTAATCAGCCCCAGCATTTT; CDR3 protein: CASSSSRISNQPQHF
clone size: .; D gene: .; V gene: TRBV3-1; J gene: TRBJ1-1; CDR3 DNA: TGTGCCAGCAGCCGGGGGGCGGACACTGAAGCTTTCTTT; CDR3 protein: CASSRGADTEAFF
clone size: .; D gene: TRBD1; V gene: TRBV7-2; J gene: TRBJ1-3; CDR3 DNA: TGTGCCAGCAGCTTAACGACAGGGGTCCCTGGAAACACCATATATTTT; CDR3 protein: CASSLTTGVPGNTIYF
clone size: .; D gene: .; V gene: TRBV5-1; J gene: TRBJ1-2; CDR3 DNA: TGCGCCAGCAGCCCCATGATCGACGAGAGGAGTGGCTACACCTTC; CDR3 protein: CASSPMIDERSGYTF
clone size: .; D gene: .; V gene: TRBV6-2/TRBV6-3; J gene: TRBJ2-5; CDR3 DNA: TGTGCCAGCAGACCCACCGGGAGTGTTGAGACCCAGTACTTC; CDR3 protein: CASRPTGSVETQYF
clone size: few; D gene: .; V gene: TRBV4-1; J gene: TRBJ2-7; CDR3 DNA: TGCGCCAGCAGCCAAGATCCGGCAGGGGCATCGTTCAACTTC; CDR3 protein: CASSQDPAGASFNF
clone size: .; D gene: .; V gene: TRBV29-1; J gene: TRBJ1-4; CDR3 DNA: TGCAGCGTTGGAAGAGGAGGGGAAAAACTGTTTTTT; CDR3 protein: CSVGRGGEKLFF
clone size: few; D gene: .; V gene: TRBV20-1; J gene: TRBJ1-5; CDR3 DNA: TGCAGTGCTACTCCCTCCATGACTCAGCCCCAGCATTTT; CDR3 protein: CSATPSMTQPQHF
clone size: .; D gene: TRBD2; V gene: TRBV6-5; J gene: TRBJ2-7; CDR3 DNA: TGTGCCAGCAGTTACAGACTAGCGGGAGGGCTCCACGAGCAGTACTTC; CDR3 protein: CASSYRLAGGLHEQYF
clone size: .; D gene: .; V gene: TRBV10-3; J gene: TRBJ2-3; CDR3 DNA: TGTGCCATCAGTGATCTGACTCTACTGAACACAGATACGCAGTATTTT; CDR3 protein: CAISDLTLLNTDTQYF
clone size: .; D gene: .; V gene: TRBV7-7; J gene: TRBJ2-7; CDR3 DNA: TGTGCTAGCAGCCCGTCTCAGTACTCCTACGAGCAGTACTTC; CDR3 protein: CASSPSQYSYEQYF
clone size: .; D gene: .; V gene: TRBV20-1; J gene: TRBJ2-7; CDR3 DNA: TGCAGTGCTAGAGACCGGGACTCCTCTTACGAGCAGTACTTC; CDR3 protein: CSARDRDSSYEQYF
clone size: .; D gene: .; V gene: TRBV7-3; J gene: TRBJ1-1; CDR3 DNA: TGTGCCAGCAGCTTGCACAAAGTGGGCGGCCGGAACACTGAAGCTTTCTTT; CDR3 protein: CASSLHKVGGRNTEAFF
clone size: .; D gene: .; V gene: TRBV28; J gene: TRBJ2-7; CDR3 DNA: TGTGCCAGCAGAAAACCGGACGCCGCCTACGAGCAGTACTTC; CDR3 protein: CASRKPDAAYEQYF
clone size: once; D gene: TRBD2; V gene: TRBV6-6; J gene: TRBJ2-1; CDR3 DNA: TGTGCCAGCAGTTTCTACGCCGGACTAGCGCACAATGAGCAGTTCTTC; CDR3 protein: CASSFYAGLAHNEQFF
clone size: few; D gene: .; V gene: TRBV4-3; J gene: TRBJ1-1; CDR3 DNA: TGCGCCAGCAGCCAAGATCGGGGAGCGGCGGGCGCTTTCTTT; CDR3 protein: CASSQDRGAAGAFF
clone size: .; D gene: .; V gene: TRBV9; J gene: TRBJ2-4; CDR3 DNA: TGTGCCAGCAGGCCCGGCTTGGGGTCCGGAAACATTCAGTACTTC; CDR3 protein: CASRPGLGSGNIQYF
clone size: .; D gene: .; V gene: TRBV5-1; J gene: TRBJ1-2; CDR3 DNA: TGCGCCAGCAGCTTGCTGACACACTATGGCTACACCTTC; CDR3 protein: CASSLLTHYGYTF
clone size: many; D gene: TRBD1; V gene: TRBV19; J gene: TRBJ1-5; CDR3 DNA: TGTGCCAGTAGTTACCGGGACAGCAAGTATCAGCCCCAGCATTTT; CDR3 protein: CASSYRDSKYQPQHF
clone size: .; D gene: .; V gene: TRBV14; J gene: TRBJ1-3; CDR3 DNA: TGTGCCAGCAGCCAAGATTGGTCCTCTGGAAACACCATATATTTT; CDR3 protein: CASSQDWSSGNTIYF
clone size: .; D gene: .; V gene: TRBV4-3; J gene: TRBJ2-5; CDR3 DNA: TGCGCCAGCAGCCAAGCCGAGCAAGAGACCCAGTACTTC; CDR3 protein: CASSQAEQETQYF
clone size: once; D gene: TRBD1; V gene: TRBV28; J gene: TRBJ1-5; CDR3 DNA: TGTGCCAGCAGTCAAACCGGACAGGGTGGACAGCCCCAGCATTTT; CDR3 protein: CASSQTGQGGQPQHF
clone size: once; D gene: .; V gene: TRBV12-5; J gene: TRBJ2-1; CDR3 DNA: TGTGCTAGTGGTTTGTTTTTGGGACAATCCCCCACGAAGCAGTTCTTC; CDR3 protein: CASGLFLGQSPTKQFF
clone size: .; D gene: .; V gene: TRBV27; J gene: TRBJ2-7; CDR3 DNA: TGTGCCAGCAGCCACCGTTGGCCCGAGCAGTACTTC; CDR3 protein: CASSHRWPEQYF
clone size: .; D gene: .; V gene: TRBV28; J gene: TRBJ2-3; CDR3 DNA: TGTGCTCATCCATGGGGGAAGTGCACAGATACGCAGTATTTT; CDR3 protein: CAHPWGKCTDTQYF
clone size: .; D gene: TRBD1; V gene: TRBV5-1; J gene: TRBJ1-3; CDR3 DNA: TGCGCCAGGACGAGGGCAGGGGGCCTCTTGAGCTCTGGAAACACCATATATTTT; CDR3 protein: CARTRAGGLLSSGNTIYF
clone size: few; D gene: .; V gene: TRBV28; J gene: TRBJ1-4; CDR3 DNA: TGTGCCAGCAGTCGGACGCTAAATGAAAAACTGTTTTTT; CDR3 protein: CASSRTLNEKLFF
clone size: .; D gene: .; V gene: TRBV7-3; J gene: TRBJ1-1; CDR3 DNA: TGTGCCAGCAGCGCGTGGACGGGAATGAACACTGAAGCTTTCTTT; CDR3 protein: CASSAWTGMNTEAFF
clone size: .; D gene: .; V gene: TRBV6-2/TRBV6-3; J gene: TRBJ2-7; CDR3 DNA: TGTGCCAGCAGTCTCCGAAAAGGTTGGGACGAGCAGTACTTC; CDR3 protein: CASSLRKGWDEQYF
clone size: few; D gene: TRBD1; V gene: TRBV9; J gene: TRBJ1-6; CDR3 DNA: TGTGCCAGCAGCCCCCTGGGACAGGGGGATTCACCCCTCCACTTT; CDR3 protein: CASSPLGQGDSPLHF
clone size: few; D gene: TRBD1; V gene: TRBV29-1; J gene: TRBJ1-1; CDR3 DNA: TGCAGCGTTAGCCGACAGGGAGGCGCTGAAGCTTTCTTT; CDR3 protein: CSVSRQGGAEAFF
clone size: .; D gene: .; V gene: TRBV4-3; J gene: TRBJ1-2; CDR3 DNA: TGCGCCAGCAGCCAAGACCCAACAGGGAAACGGTATGGCTACACCTTC; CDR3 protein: CASSQDPTGKRYGYTF
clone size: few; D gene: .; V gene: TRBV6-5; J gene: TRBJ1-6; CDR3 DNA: TGTGCCAGCAGTTTGTTTCGGTCACCCCTCCACTTT; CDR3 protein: CASSLFRSPLHF
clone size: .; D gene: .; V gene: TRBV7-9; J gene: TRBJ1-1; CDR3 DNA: TGTGCCAGCAGCAAAACAGGGATTTTGGACACTGAAGCTTTCTTT; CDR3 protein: CASSKTGILDTEAFF
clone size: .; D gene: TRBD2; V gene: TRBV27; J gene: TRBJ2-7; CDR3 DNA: TGTGCCAGCAGTTTTGTAAGCGGGAGCTCCTACGAGCAGTACTTC; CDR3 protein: CASSFVSGSSYEQYF
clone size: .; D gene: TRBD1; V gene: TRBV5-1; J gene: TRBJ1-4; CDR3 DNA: TGCGCCAGCAGCTTGGACCCCAGCTCCGGGACAGGCGCTCTTAATGAAAAACTGTTTTTT; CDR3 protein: CASSLDPSSGTGALNEKLFF
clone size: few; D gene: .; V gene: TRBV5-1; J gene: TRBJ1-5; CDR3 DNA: TGCGCCAGCAGCTTTGGAGGCATAGGGGATCAGCCCCAGCATTTT; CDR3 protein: CASSFGGIGDQPQHF
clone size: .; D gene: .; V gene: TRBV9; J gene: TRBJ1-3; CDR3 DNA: TGTGCCAGCAGCGTAGGCTCGGGGGGGCCGAACACCATATATTTT; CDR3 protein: CASSVGSGGPNTIYF
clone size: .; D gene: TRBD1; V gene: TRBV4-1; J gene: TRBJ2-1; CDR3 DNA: TGCGCCAGCAGCCAAAGCCGGGACAGGGATTATTATGAGCAGTTCTTC; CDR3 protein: CASSQSRDRDYYEQFF
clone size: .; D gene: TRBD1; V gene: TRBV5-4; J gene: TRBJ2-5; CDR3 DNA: TGTGCCAGCAGCTTGACAGGGGGCGTTGGGACCCAGTACTTC; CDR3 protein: CASSLTGGVGTQYF
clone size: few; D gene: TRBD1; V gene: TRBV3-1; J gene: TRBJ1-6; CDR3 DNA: TGTGCCAGCAGCCCCGGACAGGGCTTGAATTCACCCCTCCACTTT; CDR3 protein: CASSPGQGLNSPLHF
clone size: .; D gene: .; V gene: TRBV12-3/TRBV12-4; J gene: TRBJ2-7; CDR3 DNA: TGTGCCAGCAGCCAGGGGGGGGACGAGCAGTACTTC; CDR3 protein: CASSQGGDEQYF
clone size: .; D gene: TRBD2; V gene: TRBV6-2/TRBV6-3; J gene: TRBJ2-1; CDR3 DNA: TGTGCCAGCAGTTACAGACCGGGACTAGCAGAAATCTACAATGAGCAGTTCTTC; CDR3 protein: CASSYRPGLAEIYNEQFF
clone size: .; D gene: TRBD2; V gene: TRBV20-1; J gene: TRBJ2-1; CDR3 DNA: TGCAGTGCTAGTTTGTCTAGCGGGAGTCATGAGCAGTTCTTC; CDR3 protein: CSASLSSGSHEQFF
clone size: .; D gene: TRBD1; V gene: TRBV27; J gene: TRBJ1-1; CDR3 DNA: TGTGCCAGCAGTTCCAGCGGACAGGGAGAATTGACTGAAGCTTTCTTT; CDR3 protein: CASSSSGQGELTEAFF
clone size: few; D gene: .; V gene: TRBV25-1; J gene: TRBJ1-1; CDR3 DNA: TGTGCCAGCAGTGGGGTAGGAGTGGTGGGTGAAGCTTTCTTT; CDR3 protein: CASSGVGVVGEAFF
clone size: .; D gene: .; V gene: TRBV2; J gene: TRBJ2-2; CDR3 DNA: TGTGCCAGCAGTGAAGCGCCCCGGGGCCGCAACACCGGGGAGCTGTTTTTT; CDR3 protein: CASSEAPRGRNTGELFF